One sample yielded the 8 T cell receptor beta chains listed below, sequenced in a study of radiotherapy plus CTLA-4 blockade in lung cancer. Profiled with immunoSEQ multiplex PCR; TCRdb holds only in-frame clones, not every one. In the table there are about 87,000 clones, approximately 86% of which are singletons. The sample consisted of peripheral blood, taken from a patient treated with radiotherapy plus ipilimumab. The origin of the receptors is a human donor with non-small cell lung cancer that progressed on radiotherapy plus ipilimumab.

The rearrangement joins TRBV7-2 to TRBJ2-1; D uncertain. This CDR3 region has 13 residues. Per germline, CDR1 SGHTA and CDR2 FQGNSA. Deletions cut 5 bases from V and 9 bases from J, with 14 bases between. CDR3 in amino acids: CASSRHSGSEQFF. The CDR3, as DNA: TGTGCCAGCAGCCGACATTCCGGGTCTGAGCAGTTCTTC.

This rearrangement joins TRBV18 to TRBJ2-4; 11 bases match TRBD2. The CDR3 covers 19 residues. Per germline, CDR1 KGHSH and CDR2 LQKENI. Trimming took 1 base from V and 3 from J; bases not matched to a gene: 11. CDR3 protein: CASSPRPPSGGNSKNIQYF. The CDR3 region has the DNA TGTGCCAGCTCACCACGCCCGCCTAGCGGGGGGAATAGCAAAAACATTCAGTACTTC.

CDR3 loop: CASSKGAQGVQPQHF. The CDR3 DNA sequence: TGTGCCAGCAGTAAGGGGGCGCAGGGTGTGCAGCCCCAGCATTTT. The chain links TRBV27 to TRBJ1-5, with 7 bases lining up with TRBD1. The CDR3 is 15 amino acids. The V gene end was trimmed by 5 bases and the J gene end by 7 bases; junction bases not matched to a gene: 11. Germline-derived CDR1 and CDR2 are MNHEY and SMNVEV (reference sequence).

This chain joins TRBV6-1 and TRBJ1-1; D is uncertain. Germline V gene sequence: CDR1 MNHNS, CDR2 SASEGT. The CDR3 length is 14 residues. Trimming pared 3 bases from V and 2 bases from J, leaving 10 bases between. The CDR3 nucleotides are TGTGCCAGCAGTGACAGTCCGAAAAACACTGAAGCTTTCTTT. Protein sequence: CASSDSPKNTEAFF.

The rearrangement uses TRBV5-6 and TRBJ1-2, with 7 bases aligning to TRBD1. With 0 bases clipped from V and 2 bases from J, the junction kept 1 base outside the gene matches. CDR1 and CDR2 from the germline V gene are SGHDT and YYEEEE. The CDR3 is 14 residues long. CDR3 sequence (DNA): TGTGCCAGCAGCTTGGGGGGACAGAACTATGGCTACACCTTC. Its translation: CASSLGGQNYGYTF.

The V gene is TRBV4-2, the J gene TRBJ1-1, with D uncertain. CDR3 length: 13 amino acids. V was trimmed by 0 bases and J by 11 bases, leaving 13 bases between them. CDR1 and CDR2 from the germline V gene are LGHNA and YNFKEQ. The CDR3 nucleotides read TGTGCCAGCAGCCAAGAGGGTACCGGGTTGGCTTTCTTT. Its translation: CASSQEGTGLAFF.

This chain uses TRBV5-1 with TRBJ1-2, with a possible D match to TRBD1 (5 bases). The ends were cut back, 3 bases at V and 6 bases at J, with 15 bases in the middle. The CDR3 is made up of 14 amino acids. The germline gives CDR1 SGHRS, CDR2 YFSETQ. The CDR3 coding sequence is TGCGCCAGCAGCTGGGCGGGGGGGATTGATGGCTACACCTTC. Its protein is CASSWAGGIDGYTF.

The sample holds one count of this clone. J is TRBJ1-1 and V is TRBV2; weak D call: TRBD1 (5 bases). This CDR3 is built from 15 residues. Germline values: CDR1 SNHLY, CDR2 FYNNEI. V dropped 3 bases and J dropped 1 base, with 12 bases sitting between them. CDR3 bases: TGTGCCAGCAGTGATGGGGCGCCACAGAACACTGAAGCTTTCTTT. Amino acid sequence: CASSDGAPQNTEAFF. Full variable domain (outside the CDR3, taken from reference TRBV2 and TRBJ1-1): EPEVTQTPSHQVTQMGQEVILRCVPISNHLYFYWYRQILGQKVEFLVSFYNNEISEKSEIFDDQFSVERPDGSNFTLKIRSTKLEDSAMYFCASSDGAPQNTEAFFGQGTRLTVV.